This TCR beta chain came from a study of breast tumors, draining lymph nodes, adjacent tissues. Notes on the study in general: Tumor and nontumor repertoires were significantly more similar in luminal-like than in basal-like breast cancer. Data fit most tumor T cells coming from lymph node, expanding in tumor. Tumor repertoires ranked between lymph nodes and nontumor tissue in diversity, with V and J gene preferences. Tumor T cell lymph node origin was a supported hypothesis, not proven.

TCRdb ran MiXCR on the multiplex PCR reads and lists one entry per CDR3 protein. The sample consists of about 200,000 distinct CDR3 sequences, approximately 30% of them appearing once. This clonotype came up many times. Its target is unknown. Samples came from axillary lymph nodes draining the breast cancer. Trimming cost V 10 bases and J 1 base, with 16 bases left between them. This CDR3 has 14 residues. Germline V gene lookup returns CDR1 MDHEN and CDR2 SYDVKM. The sequence derives from a female donor with breast cancer. Some clones in this sample may be carry-over from other donors' samples. Sequenced material: axillary lymph node tissue. The chain combines TRBV28 with TRBJ1-1; tentative D call: TRBD1 (5 bases). The CDR3 nucleotides are TGTGCCACCTGGGGGGATGCTTCGAACACTGAAGCTTTCTTT. Protein: CATWGDASNTEAFF.